This record covers a single T cell receptor beta chain. The clone's antigen remains unknown. Qualities for individual bases were not recorded, and no much larger clone is one base off. The data are from a study of cytomegalovirus exposure and HLA in healthy donors (dated by TCRdb to the late 2010s). Regarding the research as a whole: An earlier analysis of about 530 of the donors reported around 280 Gb of sequence data and 95 million to 120 million unique TCR beta sequences obtained from some 170 million T cells. Every repertoire in the discovery cohort had been generated on one and the same sequencing platform. Donor age, sex, ethnicity and CMV serostatus were collected together with the repertoire data. An earlier analysis of roughly 580 of the donors used high-throughput TCR beta sequencing to judge whether each TCR beta V gene segment behaved as functional or pseudogenic. The number of typed donors differed by locus: roughly 629-640 for A, B, C, DRB1 and DQB1; some 540 for DQA1; fewer than 610 for DPA1; and 400 to 480 for DPB1. The T cell repertoires of about 700 subjects were profiled by immunosequencing and related to cytomegalovirus serostatus. An early release that covered 500 to 800 HLA-typed donors contained approximately 300 gigabases of sequencing data and tens of millions of unique TCR sequences. The study aimed to test whether signatures of past pathogen exposure could be identified by cataloging public T cell receptors. In a later analysis, previously published TCR beta repertoires from several hundred donors were re-analyzed and high-resolution HLA genotyping was added so that TCR occurrence patterns could be studied. Of the 398 genotyped donors, around 81% fell in the genetic ancestry cluster associated with self-reported Caucasian donors. Several DR-DQ haplotypes were treated as single units for association and clustering because of strong linkage in the cohort. Rather than drawing on any new phenotypic data, the later analysis identified candidate immune exposures from TCR beta sequences and the way those sequences occurred across donors. A separate validation cohort of 90 to 150 different subjects was used in addition to the 666-subject first cohort. On average, approximately 250,000 unique TCR beta nucleotide sequences were sequenced per donor among 398 genotyped donors of the cohort, with roughly 18% of those sequences being non-productive. HLA typing covered class I and class II loci at four-digit resolution. The study combined high-throughput TCR immunosequencing, statistical association of individual TCRs with disease status, and machine learning to predict cytomegalovirus infection status. Genome-wide SNP genotypes for about 55% of the roughly 670 donors were used in a later genetic analysis, which treated that subset as a discovery cohort. The paper's findings and limits, for the study overall: A later analysis found that TCR association rates varied across HLA loci, with DRB1 alleles showing the most associated TCRs and HLA-C alleles the fewest. Roughly uniform sequencing depth across donors was assumed in presence/absence analyses, although this assumption may not hold. CMV serostatus was the only immune exposure information available for the cohort. A few of the identified cytomegalovirus-associated TCR beta chains were confirmed in vitro to be specific for cytomegalovirus antigens. Because the 87-base-pair reads could not distinguish some IMGT-functional V segments, including TRBV6-2 and TRBV6-3, those segments were excluded. The authors suggested that the approach could potentially be generalized to other disease states and immunological phenotypes. Correlated functional status among segregating V segments might be attributable to linkage disequilibrium, but an unknown experimental factor could not be ruled out. While some public TCRs were present in many individuals, most TCR sequences turned up only very rarely across donors. The earlier analysis of nearly 600 of the donors excluded approximately 17 rarely observed V segments, including chromosome 9 orphons, because counts were too low. According to a later analysis, most CMV-associated TCR beta chains appeared to be HLA-restricted, and the HLA associations seemed to be driven largely by CMV exposure. A further reported finding was that TCR beta sequences accurately predicted the HLA-A and HLA-B alleles for most subjects in the first cohort. In a later analysis, HLA-associated TCR beta chains were found to be more clonally expanded and to have lower generation probabilities than equally common non-associated chains. Broadly in line with IMGT annotations, most TCR beta V segments showed up in productive rearrangements about 87% or about 30% of the time in an earlier analysis of several hundred of the donors. A later analysis associated 17,000 or so TCR beta sequences with specific HLA alleles at a false discovery rate of 0.05. Several of the top co-occurrence clusters appeared to be linked to parvovirus B19, influenza, CMV and Epstein-Barr virus, according to a later analysis. An association between a missense DCLRE1C variant and V-gene and J-gene trimming of TCR beta chains was found in a later genetic analysis and replicated in an independent cohort. A group of highly shared sequence variants was considered likely to be a technical artifact of the sequencing pipeline. The study listed 164 TCR beta chains as associated with cytomegalovirus. Strong co-occurrence of HLA alleles, especially DR and DQ, made assigning TCR associations to individual alleles difficult. In both the original and validation cohorts, the classifier was reported to diagnose cytomegalovirus status with high specificity and sensitivity. Because some donors lacked HLA typing at each locus, the association tests relied only on the typed subset. Compared with the 666-donor mean, donors in an Asian-associated ancestry cluster had fewer N-insertions in productive TCRs, according to a later genetic analysis. The cohort was sequenced for TCR beta chains only, and without alpha or paired-chain data the features that could be detected were limited.

Including the terminal cysteine and phenylalanine, the CDR3 comprises 12 residues. Of all the DNA, just the CDR3 is kept, 36 bases in frame from base 1. The CDR1 and CDR2 encoded by the germline V gene are SGHAT and FQNNGV. A distance of 10 bases separates the germline ends of V and J, which lose 3 bases and 8 bases respectively. The cohort comprised approximately 700 healthy bone marrow donors. All cohort members were sampled while nominally healthy, although unrecorded immune exposures were likely present. The donor was CMV seropositive and was included in the group of almost 300 seropositive cohort members. Each donor provided a peripheral blood sample, and peripheral blood mononuclear cells were used for TCR beta sequencing. The Qiagen DNeasy Blood Extraction Kit was used to extract genomic DNA from the blood cell samples. The protocol used for the library was the immunoSEQ multiplex PCR assay. For the multiplex PCR, a mixture combining 60 forward primers for TCR Vbeta segments and 13 reverse primers for TCR Jbeta segments was used. A multiplex PCR assay on genomic DNA amplified the CDR3 region of rearranged TCR beta genes. Amplified TCR beta libraries were sequenced as 87-base-pair reads on the Illumina HiSeq System. Concerning the study's data processing: A later analysis counted some 80 million unique TCR beta chains across the 690 or so repertoires, and some 11 million of these chains were shared by at least two donors. Raw reads were error-corrected and collapsed into unique sequences with a nearest-neighbor algorithm that merged closely related sequences to remove PCR and sequencing errors. Alignment of CDR3 sequences to IMGT reference sequences was used to assign V, D and J gene segments. For a sequence to be retained, a match of at least six nucleotides was required to both a V gene segment and a J gene segment. A rearrangement counted as productive if the CDR3 had no stop codons and remained in frame with V and J, and every other rearrangement counted as non-productive. CDR3 was defined according to IMGT convention as the region running from the second conserved V-encoded cysteine to the conserved J-encoded phenylalanine. The earlier analysis of 500 to 650 of the donors excluded any sequence lacking an unambiguous match to a single V gene segment. In an earlier analysis of approximately 560 of the donors, a V segment was called functional when productive rearrangements were above 56.7%, and segregating when the standard deviation between donors exceeded 5%. A statistical classification framework was developed to diagnose cytomegalovirus status using the catalog of TCR beta chain sequences. V and J gene assignment, in a later analysis, came from comparing TCR nucleotide sequences with IMGT/GENE-DB human TR gene sequences. The TCRdist pipeline was used in a later analysis to assign CDR3 sequences and most-parsimonious VDJ recombination scenarios. In a later analysis, every TCR beta chain was defined by the combination of its CDR3 amino acid sequence and its V-gene family, and reads without a unique V-gene family were dropped. As a way to deal with suspected cross-contamination and a sequencing artifact, a later analysis dropped roughly 600 nucleotide sequences that were highly shared and had low generation probability. In a later analysis, a clonal expansion index was calculated for each public chain from normalized within-repertoire ranks of inferred template counts. In a later analysis, generation probabilities were computed using a VDJ recombination model fitted to out-of-frame rearrangements, and the results were checked against IGoR. Hypergeometric tests were used in a later analysis to score TCR-TCR, TCR-HLA and TCR-CMV co-occurrence, with a repertoire-size bias correction applied to the TCR pairs. In a later analysis, false discovery rates were estimated by permuting HLA or CMV assignments 20 times. In a later analysis, co-occurring TCRs were grouped using DBSCAN, with TCRdist sequence similarity added in when clustering inside HLA-allele-positive subsets. For co-occurrence clustering, repertoires with fewer than 30,000 or more than 120,000 public chains were excluded, along with five repertoires with anomalous nucleotide sharing. Sourced from immuneACCESS, this table was stored by TCRdb with only in-frame sequences that have V and J called. A share of the clones is absent; for the studies checked, an unresolved V gene accounts for under half, and the remainder has no known explanation. The V and J calls and clone size were taken over from that table, and D and trimming were inferred from the DNA. This sample lists under 200,000 clones; 60% to 85% were detected once. The ten top clones hold under 3% of the sample.

Material: PBMCs. Rearrangement joined TRBV11-2 to TRBJ1-2, and the D gene may be TRBD1, 5 bases matching. This clonotype originated in a woman in her forties or fifties in good health and CMV-seropositive. The CDR3 in this case is CASSFKGVGYTF. The bases are TGTGCCAGCAGCTTTAAAGGGGTCGGCTACACCTTC.